These 8 T cell receptor beta chains were sequenced from one sample in a study of blood T cells in healthy people across ages. Primers used in a second PCR of about 7 to 12 cycles were a sample-barcoded 5' primer and a J-beta primer mix. Each CDR3 protein is one row after TCRdb ran MiXCR on the 5' RACE reads. The sample includes about 1.1 million distinct CDR3 sequences, 30% to 40% of them seen just once. The sample was blood. The receptor source for this set is a man between 18 and 29 years old in good health.

This rearrangement joins TRBV18 to TRBJ1-1; D not resolved. CDR1 and CDR2 (germline): KGHSH, LQKENI. The CDR3 runs to 14 residues. Trimming pared 3 bases from V and 5 bases from J, leaving 13 bases between. The DNA of the CDR3 is TGTGCCAGCTCACCTTCCCCCCGGGATACTGAAGCTTTCTTT. Translation gives CASSPSPRDTEAFF.

The rearrangement links TRBV6-6 to TRBJ1-4, with 7 bases identical to TRBD1. The CDR3 length is 17 residues. Germline values: CDR1 MNHNY, CDR2 SVGAGI (reference sequence). V dropped 4 bases and J dropped 0; count of bases not matched to a gene: 8. The CDR3, as DNA: TGTGCCAGCAGTTCCCACGGGACAGCTGCAACTAATGAAAAACTGTTTTTT. It specifies CASSSHGTAATNEKLFF.

Of note for this clonotype: At one end, the junction sequence differs from germline, possibly due to a read error. J is TRBJ1-2 and V is TRBV28, with 8 bases matching TRBD1. Germline CDR1 MDHEN, CDR2 SYDVKM. The CDR3 sequence is 15 residues long. CDR3 amino acids: CASSSGTGRNYGHTF. CDR3 sequence (DNA): TGTGCCAGCAGCTCCGGGACAGGAAGAAACTATGGCCACACCTTC.

This chain joins TRBV20-1 and TRBJ2-5, with D possibly called TRBD1 or TRBD2 (6 bases each). With 2 bases removed from V and 5 bases from J, the gap between germline ends came to 15 bases. The V gene's germline CDR1 is DFQATT and CDR2 SNEGSKA (reference sequence). The CDR3 runs to 14 residues. CDR3 sequence reads: CSARFGGSSETQYF. The CDR3 DNA is TGCAGTGCTAGATTCGGGGGCTCCTCTGAGACCCAGTACTTC.

This sequence joins TRBV6-5 and TRBJ1-1; no reliable D call. Germline CDR1 is MNHEY and CDR2 is SVGAGI. This CDR3 spans 16 amino acids. The germline V and J ends were trimmed by 0 bases and 3 bases, with 14 bases remaining between them. This chain's CDR3 is CASSYSVGARYTEAFF. The CDR3 nucleotides read TGTGCCAGCAGTTACTCGGTCGGAGCTAGGTACACTGAAGCTTTCTTT.

The rearrangement joins TRBV29-1 to TRBJ1-1; unclear D gene. Between the trimmed V and J ends, which lost 7 bases and 0 bases, there was a span of 12 bases. The CDR3 loop spans 13 amino acids. CDR1 is SQVTM and CDR2 is ANQGSEA in the germline V gene. This chain's CDR3 is CSGVESMNTEAFF. CDR3 coding DNA: TGCAGCGGTGTAGAAAGCATGAACACTGAAGCTTTCTTT.

J is TRBJ1-5 and V is TRBV29-1; 9 nucleotides agree with TRBD1. The V gene's germline CDR1 is SQVTM and CDR2 ANQGSEA. V shed 4 bases, J shed 7 bases, and the junction held 8 bases outside the gene matches. The CDR3 runs to 14 residues. The CDR3 DNA sequence: TGCAGCGTTGGAGGGGACAGGGATAACCAGCCCCAGCATTTT. The encoded protein is CSVGGDRDNQPQHF.

J is TRBJ1-5 and V is TRBV10-3; D is perhaps TRBD1 (5 bases). CDR1 and CDR2 (germline): ENHRY, SYGVKD. V was pared by 10 bases and J by 4 bases, with 17 bases between. The CDR3 is made up of 14 amino acids. CDR3 nucleotide sequence: TGTGCCACGGCGGGGGAGAGCACGAATCAGCCCCAGCATTTT. Residues: CATAGESTNQPQHF.